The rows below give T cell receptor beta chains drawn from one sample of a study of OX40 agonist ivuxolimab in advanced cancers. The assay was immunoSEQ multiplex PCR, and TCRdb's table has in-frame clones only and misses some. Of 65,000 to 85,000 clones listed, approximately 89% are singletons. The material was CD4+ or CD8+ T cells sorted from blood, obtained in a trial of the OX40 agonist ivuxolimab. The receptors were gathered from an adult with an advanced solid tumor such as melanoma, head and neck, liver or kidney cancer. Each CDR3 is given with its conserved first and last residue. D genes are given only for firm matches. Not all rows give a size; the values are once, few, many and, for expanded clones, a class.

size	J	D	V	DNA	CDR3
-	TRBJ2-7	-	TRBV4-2	TGTGCCAGCAGCCACGCAGGGCAACCCTACGAGCAGTACTTC	CASSHAGQPYEQYF
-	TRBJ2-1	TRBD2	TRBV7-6	TGTGCCAGCAGCTTAGTTGGGGGGGTCTACAATGAGCAGTTCTTC	CASSLVGGVYNEQFF
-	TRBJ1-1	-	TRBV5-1	TGCGCCAGCAGCTTGGAAGGACAGACAAGTGAAGCTTTCTTT	CASSLEGQTSEAFF
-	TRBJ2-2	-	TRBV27	TGTGCCAGCACTCAGTCGGGCACAACGAACACCGGGGAGCTGTTTTTT	CASTQSGTTNTGELFF
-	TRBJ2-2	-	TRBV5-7	TGTGCCAGCAGCTCGAACCATAGCCCAGGGACGGGGACCGGGGAGCTGTTTTTT	CASSSNHSPGTGTGELFF
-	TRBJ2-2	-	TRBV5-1	TGCGCCAGCAGCCCCGATAGTAACACCGGGGAGCTGTTTTTT	CASSPDSNTGELFF
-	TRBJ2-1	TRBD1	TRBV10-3	TGTGCCATCAGTGGGGACAGAAATTTGGATGAGCAGTTCTTC	CAISGDRNLDEQFF
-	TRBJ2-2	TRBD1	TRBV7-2	TGTGCCAGCAGCTCGACAGGGGGTTGGACCGGGGAGCTGTTTTTT	CASSSTGGWTGELFF
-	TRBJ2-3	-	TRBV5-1	TGCGCCAGCACCAGCACAGATACGCAGTATTTT	CASTSTDTQYF
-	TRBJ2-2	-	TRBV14	TGTGCCAGCAGCCCCCGACTAGCCGGGGAGCTGTTTTTT	CASSPRLAGELFF
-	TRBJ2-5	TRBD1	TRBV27	TGTGCCAGCAGCTTCCACGGGACAGGGGAAGAGACCCAGTACTTC	CASSFHGTGEETQYF
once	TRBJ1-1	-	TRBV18	TGTGCCAGCTTACCGCCCGGGCGGACTGAAGCTTTCTTT	CASLPPGRTEAFF
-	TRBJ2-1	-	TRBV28	TGTGCCAGCAGCCCCGGGGGCAGGAGCTACAATGAGCAGTTCTTC	CASSPGGRSYNEQFF
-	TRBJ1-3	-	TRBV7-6	TGTGCCAGCAGCTCCGGAAACACCATATATTTT	CASSSGNTIYF
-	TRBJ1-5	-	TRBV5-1	TGCGCCAGCAGCTCCGGGGCAGGTAGCAATCAGCCCCAGCATTTT	CASSSGAGSNQPQHF
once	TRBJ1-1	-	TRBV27	TGTGCCAGCAGTTTTGGGCTCGGTGACACTGAAGCTTTCTTT	CASSFGLGDTEAFF
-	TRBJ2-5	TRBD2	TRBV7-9	TGTGCCAGCAGCTTAGGGTCCGGGACTAGCGATAAAGAGACCCAGTACTTC	CASSLGSGTSDKETQYF
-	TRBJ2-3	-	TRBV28	TGTGCCAGCGATGGGACGGGGAGCACAGATACGCAGTATTTT	CASDGTGSTDTQYF
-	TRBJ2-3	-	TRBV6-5	TGTGCCAGCAGCCCTCCGGGCCCTCTCACAGATACGCAGTATTTT	CASSPPGPLTDTQYF
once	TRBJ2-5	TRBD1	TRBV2	TGTGCCAGCAGTGCCGGGACAGAAGAGACCCAGTACTTC	CASSAGTEETQYF
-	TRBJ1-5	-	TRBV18	TGTGCCAGCTCACTATCGCCTAATCAGCCCCAGCATTTT	CASSLSPNQPQHF
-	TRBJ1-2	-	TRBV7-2	TGTGCCAGCAGCCTTAGACAGGTCCTTGGCTACACCTTC	CASSLRQVLGYTF
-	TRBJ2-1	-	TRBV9	TGTGCCAGCAGCGTAGTTGGGGGGCCCTACAATGAGCAGTTCTTC	CASSVVGGPYNEQFF
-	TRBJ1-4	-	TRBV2	TGTGCCAGCGGAAAACAGGGAGATGGGGGAAAACTGTTTTTT	CASGKQGDGGKLFF
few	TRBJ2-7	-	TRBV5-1	TGCGCCAGCAGCGCAGGATCGCACTACGAGCAGTACTTC	CASSAGSHYEQYF
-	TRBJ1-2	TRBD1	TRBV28	TGTGCCAGCACCCATGTACCCGGGACAGGGGTTGGCTACACCTTC	CASTHVPGTGVGYTF
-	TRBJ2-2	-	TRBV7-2	TGTGCCAGCAGCTTAGCTAAATTATTCGGGGCCGGGGAGCTGTTTTTT	CASSLAKLFGAGELFF
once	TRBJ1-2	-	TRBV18	TGTGCCAGCTCACCATCAGGCATGCTCAACTATGGCTACACCTTC	CASSPSGMLNYGYTF
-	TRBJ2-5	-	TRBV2	TGTGCCAGCAAACGGGGAGTAGGGGAGACCCAGTACTTC	CASKRGVGETQYF
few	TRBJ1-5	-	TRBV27	TGTGCCAGCAGTTTTGGCACTTCTCAGCCCCAGCATTTT	CASSFGTSQPQHF
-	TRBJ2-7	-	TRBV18	TGTGCCAGCTCACCCATTGACAGCTCCTACGAGCAGTACTTC	CASSPIDSSYEQYF
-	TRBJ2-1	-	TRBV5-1	-	CASSLGFGTGSVYEQLF
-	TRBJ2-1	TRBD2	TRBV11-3	TGTGCCAGCAGCCCTATTCTAGCGGGGGGGCAGCAGTTCTTC	CASSPILAGGQQFF